Listed here are 2 T cell receptor beta chains from one sample, sequenced in a study of regulatory T cells in long-lasting Graves disease. The time point here: newly diagnosed GD, antithyroid drugs for less than 3 months. There was RNA extracted from PBMCs, and the TCR library was made from it. Arm-PCR with iRepertoire HTBI primers amplified the CDR3 regions for these TCR beta libraries. One entry per CDR3 protein results from TCRdb running MiXCR on the multiplex PCR reads. This repertoire shows 450,000 to 650,000 distinct CDR3 sequences, roughly 15% found once; its top ten account for around a quarter. These data were also filed under a second study, of T cells in Graves' hyperthyroidism and ophthalmopathy.

The sequencing here drew on peripheral blood mononuclear cells (PBMCs), taken at new diagnosis, from a patient treated with antithyroid drugs. These receptors all come from a woman aged 35-65 years with Graves disease.

This clonotype was observed at least ten times. The chain is built from TRBV18 and TRBJ2-4; D is unclear. The CDR3 runs to 13 residues. Trimming took 2 bases from V and 6 from J, leaving 8 bases between them. Germline assignment: CDR1 KGHSH and CDR2 LQKENI. Here the CDR3 reads CASSPESLNIQYF. As DNA, the CDR3 is TGTGCCAGCTCACCAGAATCCCTAAACATTCAGTACTTC.

This clonotype was counted a few times. The V and J genes are TRBV20-1 and TRBJ2-7; 16 bases are shared with TRBD2. This CDR3 spans 15 amino acids. After removal of 3 bases from V and 9 bases from J, the junction contained 8 bases not matched to a gene. Looked up from germline, CDR1 is DFQATT and CDR2 is SNEGSKA (reference sequence). CDR3 residues: CSASGTSGGASGQYF. In DNA, the CDR3 is TGCAGTGCTAGTGGGACTAGCGGGGGGGCATCGGGGCAGTACTTC.